This is a list of T cell receptor beta chains from one sample in a study of blood T cell repertoires in COVID-19. TCRdb's table, derived via immunoSEQ multiplex PCR, lists solely in-frame clones and lacks some. The sample lists about 95,000 clones, about 89% occurring once. Sequencing used peripheral blood. These receptors came from a human donor in a cohort sampled during active COVID-19. Both conserved end residues are part of each CDR3. D genes are given only for firm matches. Expanded clones get a size class; other rows say once, few or many, or leave the size out.

.,TRBJ1-6,TRBV28,.,CASSESSYNSPLHF,TGTGCCAGCAGTGAGAGCTCCTATAATTCACCCCTCCACTTT
.,TRBJ1-5,TRBV4-2,TRBD1,CASSQEGTGMNQPQHF,TGTGCCAGCAGCCAAGAAGGGACAGGGATGAATCAGCCCCAGCATTTT
.,TRBJ2-7,TRBV30,TRBD1,CASTGGYEQYF,TGTGCCTCGACAGGGGGCTACGAGCAGTACTTC
.,TRBJ1-2,TRBV7-3,.,CASRHTGWYGYTF,TGTGCCAGCAGGCATACAGGGTGGTATGGCTACACCTTC
.,TRBJ1-1,TRBV12-3/TRBV12-4,.,CASRPRTTGRAFF,TGTGCCAGCAGGCCACGGACGACAGGCCGAGCTTTCTTT
.,TRBJ2-5,TRBV6-2/TRBV6-3,TRBD2,CASSYLAGVKETQYF,TGTGCCAGCAGTTACCTAGCGGGGGTCAAGGAGACCCAGTACTTC
.,TRBJ2-1,TRBV27,TRBD2,CASSLSGLAGIYEQFF,TGTGCCAGCAGTTTAAGCGGGCTAGCGGGGATATATGAGCAGTTCTTC
.,TRBJ2-2,TRBV7-3,TRBD1,CASRTGVSTGELFF,TGTGCCAGCAGAACAGGGGTTAGCACCGGGGAGCTGTTTTTT
.,TRBJ1-6,TRBV27,TRBD1,CASSRDRENSPLHF,TGTGCCAGCAGCCGGGACAGGGAGAATTCACCCCTCCACTTT
few,TRBJ1-1,TRBV10-1,TRBD1,CARPASGQGRTEAFF,TGCGCCAGACCCGCATCGGGACAGGGAAGGACTGAAGCTTTCTTT
.,TRBJ1-5,TRBV29-1,TRBD1,CSVREGASNQPQHF,TGCAGCGTCCGGGAGGGGGCCAGCAATCAGCCCCAGCATTTT
.,TRBJ1-1,TRBV19,.,CASSDGGFEHGAFF,TGTGCCAGTAGTGATGGCGGATTCGAACATGGGGCTTTCTTT
.,TRBJ1-2,TRBV5-4,.,CASSLGGGIRSGGYTF,TGTGCCAGCAGCTTGGGGGGAGGGATCAGATCAGGCGGCTACACCTTC
.,TRBJ2-2,TRBV5-1,TRBD2,CASSLPGTSGTGELFF,TGCGCCAGCAGCTTGCCCGGGACTAGCGGCACCGGGGAGCTGTTTTTT
.,TRBJ1-1,TRBV7-9,TRBD1,CASSSPGQGLSEAFF,TGTGCCAGCAGCTCACCGGGACAGGGGTTGTCTGAAGCTTTCTTT
.,TRBJ1-4,TRBV28,TRBD1,CASSSPTQGATNEKLFF,TGTGCCAGCAGTTCCCCGACACAGGGGGCAACTAATGAAAAACTGTTTTTT
.,TRBJ2-1,TRBV9,TRBD2,CASSVASGGPSSYNEQFF,TGTGCCAGCAGCGTAGCTAGCGGGGGGCCGAGCTCCTACAATGAGCAGTTCTTC
.,TRBJ1-2,TRBV19,TRBD1,CASSPTGMGGYTF,TGTGCCAGTAGTCCGACAGGGATGGGAGGCTACACCTTC
.,TRBJ2-7,TRBV2,TRBD2,CASTLGLGAYEQYF,TGTGCCAGCACCCTGGGACTAGGCGCCTACGAGCAGTACTTC
.,TRBJ2-7,TRBV18,.,CASSRQERYEQYF,TGTGCCAGCTCTCGACAGGAACGATACGAGCAGTACTTC
once,TRBJ1-2,TRBV5-5,TRBD1,CASSFDRGRFYGYTF,TGTGCCAGCAGCTTCGACAGGGGGCGCTTCTATGGCTACACCTTC
once,TRBJ2-5,TRBV5-1,.,CASSLVGRRQETQYF,TGCGCCAGCAGCTTGGTGGGGAGGCGGCAAGAGACCCAGTACTTC
.,TRBJ1-2,TRBV28,TRBD1,CASVRQGPPYGYTF,TGTGCCAGCGTAAGACAGGGGCCGCCCTATGGCTACACCTTC
.,TRBJ2-1,TRBV7-2,TRBD2,CASSSTGGGAQVVEQFF,TGTGCCAGCAGCTCCACTGGCGGGGGGGCCCAAGTAGTTGAGCAGTTCTTC
.,TRBJ2-7,TRBV3-1/TRBV3-2,.,CASSQGHGAYEQYF,TGTGCCAGCAGCCAAGGTCACGGGGCCTACGAGCAGTACTTC
.,TRBJ1-2,TRBV4-3,.,CASSQAGSNYGYTF,TGCGCCAGCAGCCAAGCAGGGTCGAACTATGGCTACACCTTC
.,TRBJ1-2,TRBV7-9,TRBD1,CASSLAGGTGGDYTF,TGTGCCAGCAGCTTAGCGGGAGGGACAGGGGGCGACTACACCTTC
.,TRBJ2-4,TRBV9,.,CASSSRGEIGNIQYF,TGTGCCAGCAGCTCTCGTGGGGAGATTGGAAACATTCAGTACTTC
few,TRBJ2-1,TRBV7-3,TRBD2,CASSLSPGLAGDEQFF,TGTGCCAGCAGCTTAAGTCCCGGGCTCGCGGGGGATGAGCAGTTCTTC
once,TRBJ2-3,TRBV6-2/TRBV6-3,TRBD2,CASSYTPGLAGGYTDTQYF,TGTGCCAGCAGTTACACTCCCGGACTAGCGGGGGGGTACACAGATACGCAGTATTTT
.,TRBJ1-3,TRBV6-6,TRBD1,CASSRTGYYSGNTIYF,TGTGCCAGCAGTCGGACAGGGTATTACTCTGGAAACACCATATATTTT
.,TRBJ1-1,TRBV12-3/TRBV12-4,TRBD1,CASSRDRYTEAFF,TGTGCCAGCAGTAGGGACAGATACACTGAAGCTTTCTTT
.,TRBJ2-1,TRBV4-1,TRBD2,CASSPGGASGTYNEQFF,TGCGCCAGCAGCCCGGGAGGGGCCAGCGGTACCTACAATGAGCAGTTCTTC
.,TRBJ2-1,TRBV2,TRBD1,CASRTTGLNEQFF,TGTGCCAGCAGAACGACAGGGTTGAATGAGCAGTTCTTC
.,TRBJ2-2,TRBV11-2,.,CASSLSGSAGELFF,TGTGCCAGCAGCTTATCGGGAAGCGCCGGGGAGCTGTTTTTT
few,TRBJ1-3,TRBV6-1,.,CASSEVGYSSGNTIYF,TGTGCCAGCAGTGAAGTCGGATACAGCTCTGGAAACACCATATATTTT
.,TRBJ2-7,TRBV6-5,TRBD1,CASREGTGPWEQYF,TGTGCCAGCAGAGAGGGGACAGGGCCCTGGGAGCAGTACTTC
.,TRBJ2-7,TRBV10-1,.,CASSVGAYEQYF,TGCGCCAGCAGTGTCGGAGCCTACGAGCAGTACTTC
.,TRBJ1-2,TRBV7-2,.,CASSLTGSHGYTF,TGTGCCAGCAGCCTCACAGGGTCACATGGCTACACCTTC
.,TRBJ1-5,TRBV27,.,CASSLSGGRQPQHF,TGTGCCAGCAGTTTATCGGGGGGACGGCAGCCCCAGCATTTT
.,TRBJ2-1,TRBV4-2,.,CASSQDRTAGEQFF,TGTGCCAGCAGCCAAGATCGGACAGCCGGTGAGCAGTTCTTC
.,TRBJ1-5,TRBV10-2,TRBD1,CASSEPDDRDNQPQHF,TGCGCCAGCAGTGAACCCGATGACAGGGATAATCAGCCCCAGCATTTT
few,TRBJ2-2,TRBV11-2,.,CASSLEQGLLTGELFF,TGTGCCAGCAGCTTAGAACAGGGCCTGTTGACCGGGGAGCTGTTTTTT
once,TRBJ2-3,TRBV4-1,.,CASSQASTDTQYF,TGCGCCAGCAGCCAAGCCTCCACAGATACGCAGTATTTT
few,TRBJ2-7,TRBV12-3/TRBV12-4,.,CASSSRGSHEQYF,TGTGCCAGCAGTAGTCGGGGGTCCCACGAGCAGTACTTC
.,TRBJ1-6,TRBV28,.,CASRDSNSPLHF,TGTGCCAGCAGGGACAGTAATTCACCCCTCCACTTT
.,TRBJ1-5,TRBV6-5,.,CASSPTASNQPQHF,TGTGCCAGCAGCCCGACAGCTAGCAATCAGCCCCAGCATTTT
.,TRBJ2-7,TRBV6-2/TRBV6-3,.,CASSFSGKTYEQYF,TGTGCCAGCAGTTTTTCAGGGAAGACCTACGAGCAGTACTTC
.,TRBJ2-4,TRBV4-1,.,CASSQGSFIRSIQYF,TGCGCCAGCAGCCAAGGATCATTCATAAGGAGCATTCAGTACTTC
.,TRBJ2-3,TRBV10-3,TRBD1,CAIGKGGQGTDTQYF,TGTGCCATCGGAAAGGGGGGACAGGGCACAGATACGCAGTATTTT
.,TRBJ2-5,TRBV4-2,.,CASSQVRGIRQETQYF,TGTGCCAGCAGCCAAGTTAGGGGGATCCGCCAAGAGACCCAGTACTTC
.,TRBJ2-3,TRBV4-3,.,CASSQDSTLTDTQYF,TGCGCCAGCAGCCAAGATTCTACCCTCACAGATACGCAGTATTTT
.,TRBJ2-5,TRBV4-1,.,CASSQETTEETQYF,TGCGCCAGCAGCCAAGAAACTACCGAAGAGACCCAGTACTTC
.,TRBJ2-1,TRBV11-2,TRBD2,CASSLVRAGGPNEQFF,TGTGCCAGCAGCTTAGTTCGAGCGGGGGGGCCGAATGAGCAGTTCTTC